This entry lists 21 T cell receptor beta chains sequenced from one sample in a study of control samples from healthy donors and cancer patients. Sequenced by immunoSEQ multiplex PCR; TCRdb stores in-frame clones only, minus some. The repertoire holds about 130,000 clones, with approximately 84% as singletons. Sequencing used blood. Receptor source: a man in his late teens or twenties in good health.

The chain has TRBV7-2 and TRBJ1-2; D not certain. The V end lost 1 base, the J end lost 8 bases, and 11 bases lay between the germline ends. The CDR3 spans 13 residues. From germline, CDR1 is SGHTA and CDR2 FQGNSA. Written as DNA, the CDR3 is TGTGCCAGCAGCTTAGACCCCGACGCAGGCTACACCTTC. It translates to CASSLDPDAGYTF.

The chain combines TRBV7-8 with TRBJ1-6; weak D call: TRBD1 (5 bases). Germline lookup yields CDR1 SGHVS and CDR2 FQNEAQ. The CDR3 is made up of 15 amino acids. V was shortened by 3 bases and J by 10 bases, with 16 bases between the two germline ends. The CDR3 loop reads CASSFREGEISPLHF. The CDR3 nucleotides read TGTGCCAGCAGCTTTAGGGAAGGGGAAATATCACCCCTCCACTTT.

This sequence joins TRBV19 and TRBJ1-5; 7 bases align to TRBD1. The CDR3 length is 13 residues. In germline, CDR1 is LNHDA, CDR2 SQIVND (reference sequence). J was trimmed by 2 bases and V by 9 bases; bases with no gene match: 4. CDR3 sequence: CASRDSRNQPQHF. The CDR3 DNA follows: TGTGCCAGCCGGGACAGCCGCAATCAGCCCCAGCATTTT.

The chain joins TRBV27 to TRBJ1-1; 7 bases align to TRBD1. This CDR3 comprises 14 residues. CDR1 MNHEY and CDR2 SMNVEV come from the germline V gene (reference sequence). Germline trimming cut 5 bases from V and 7 bases from J; bases unmatched to any gene: 10. The chain's CDR3 is CASSRQGLFGEAFF. As DNA, the CDR3 is TGTGCCAGCAGTCGACAGGGATTATTCGGTGAAGCTTTCTTT.

The chain joins TRBV5-1 to TRBJ2-2; D is perhaps TRBD2 (5 bases). The CDR3 is 13 residues long. Germline V lookup: CDR1 SGHRS, CDR2 YFSETQ. Trimming removed 2 bases at V and 6 bases at J, with 8 bases between. The CDR3 DNA sequence: TGCGCCAGCAGCTTACGGGATCCCGGGGAGCTGTTTTTT. Its translation: CASSLRDPGELFF.

The chain carries TRBV27 and TRBJ1-2; 7 bases fit TRBD1. After removal of 5 bases from V and 4 bases from J, the junction contained 10 bases not matched to a gene. Germline V gives CDR1 MNHEY, CDR2 SMNVEV (reference sequence). This CDR3 spans 15 amino acids. CDR3 coding DNA: TGTGCCAGCAGTCTAGAAAGGGGGCGCAGCTATGGCTACACCTTC. Its translation is CASSLERGRSYGYTF.

J is TRBJ1-6 and V is TRBV19; TRBD1 matches at 8 bases. The CDR3 is made up of 15 amino acids. The J segment lost 5 bases and the V segment lost 7 bases, leaving 7 bases of the junction unmatched. CDR1 is LNHDA and CDR2 is SQIVND in the germline V gene (reference sequence). CDR3 coding DNA: TGTGCCAGTAAACAACAGGGGGTGGATAATTCACCCCTCCACTTT. Its protein is CASKQQGVDNSPLHF. The entire variable domain, with the rest obtained from reference TRBV19 and TRBJ1-6, is as follows: DGGITQSPKYLFRKEGQNVTLSCEQNLNHDAMYWYRQDPGQGLRLIYYSQIVNDFQKGDIAEGYSVSREKKESFPLTVTSAQKNPTAFYLCASKQQGVDNSPLHFGNGTRLTVT.

The chain employs TRBV10-1 and TRBJ2-1; 10 bases are a match to TRBD2. The CDR3 is 16 amino acids. The junction had 2 bases not matched to a gene; V was cut back by 0 bases and J by 3 bases. Germline V gene lookup returns CDR1 WNHNN and CDR2 SYGVQD (reference sequence). The CDR3 is CASSESLAGDYNEQFF. In nucleotides, the CDR3 is TGCGCCAGCAGTGAGTCCCTAGCGGGAGACTACAATGAGCAGTTCTTC.

This chain uses TRBV15 with TRBJ1-2; 9 bases agree with TRBD1. Germline trimming cut 2 bases from V and 5 bases from J; bases unmatched to any gene: 3. Germline lookup yields CDR1 LNHNV and CDR2 YYDKDF (reference sequence). The CDR3 runs to 14 residues. CDR3 protein: CATSRPGTGYGYTF. For the CDR3, the DNA is TGTGCCACCAGCAGACCGGGGACAGGGTATGGCTACACCTTC. The full variable domain, rest sourced from reference TRBV15 and TRBJ1-2, is DAMVIQNPRYQVTQFGKPVTLSCSQTLNHNVMYWYQQKSSQAPKLLFHYYDKDFNNEADTPDNFQSRRPNTSFCFLDIRSPGLGDTAMYLCATSRPGTGYGYTFGSGTRLTVV.

The chain is built from TRBV28 and TRBJ2-1, with 11 bases fitting TRBD2. The CDR3 totals 16 residues. V shed 4 bases, J shed 7 bases, and the junction held 9 bases outside the gene matches. CDR1 and CDR2 (germline): MDHEN, SYDVKM. This CDR3 reads CASSSPTSGEFNEQFF. Written as DNA, the CDR3 is TGTGCCAGCAGTTCCCCGACTAGCGGGGAATTTAATGAGCAGTTCTTC.

This rearrangement joins TRBV9 to TRBJ2-7; TRBD1 matches 7 bases. Germline values: CDR1 SGDLS, CDR2 YYNGEE. The CDR3 runs 16 residues. V was pared by 0 bases and J by 6 bases, with 12 bases of the junction left unmatched. The CDR3, as DNA: TGTGCCAGCAGCGTAGATGGGGGACAGACCATTATCGAGCAGTACTTC. Amino acid sequence: CASSVDGGQTIIEQYF.

The J gene is TRBJ2-7, the V gene TRBV5-5; D ambiguous. Germline loops: CDR1 SGHKS, CDR2 YYEKEE (reference sequence). The CDR3 runs 15 residues. V was shortened by 0 bases and J by 2 bases, with 12 bases between the two germline ends. Here the CDR3 reads CASSLVFARAYEQYF. For the CDR3, the DNA is TGTGCCAGCAGCTTGGTCTTCGCCAGAGCCTACGAGCAGTACTTC.

The rearrangement links TRBV5-1 to TRBJ2-2, with a tentative D call TRBD2 (6 bases). Between the trimmed V and J ends, which lost 8 bases and 7 bases, there was a span of 15 bases. There are 13 residues in the CDR3. The V gene's germline CDR1 is SGHRS and CDR2 YFSETQ. This chain's CDR3 is CASRLVNGGELFF. DNA for the CDR3: TGCGCCAGTAGACTAGTGAATGGCGGGGAGCTGTTTTTT.

This clone was picked up one time. This chain joins TRBV6-6 and TRBJ2-3; no clear D. CDR1 and CDR2 from the germline V gene are MNHNY and SVGAGI (reference sequence). Deletions cut 5 bases from V and 3 bases from J, with 3 bases between. The CDR3 is 11 amino acids. The CDR3 loop is CASSTTDTQYF. The CDR3 nucleotides are TGTGCCAGCAGTACTACAGATACGCAGTATTTT.

V and J are TRBV28 and TRBJ2-1; 10 positions match TRBD2. The CDR3 length is 17 residues. CDR1 is MDHEN, CDR2 SYDVKM, per germline. V was pared by 4 bases and J by 0 bases, with 6 bases of the junction left unmatched. CDR3 in DNA: TGTGCCAGCAGTTCTAGGACTAGCGGTAGCTCCTACAATGAGCAGTTCTTC. Amino acids: CASSSRTSGSSYNEQFF.

The CDR3 here is CASIRGTAKHSNQPQHF. The CDR3 nucleotides read TGTGCCAGCATTCGGGGGACAGCTAAGCATAGCAATCAGCCCCAGCATTTT. The rearrangement links TRBV6-6 to TRBJ1-5; 7 positions match TRBD1. This CDR3 comprises 17 residues. Germline-derived CDR1 and CDR2 are MNHNY and SVGAGI (reference sequence). V lost 7 bases to trimming and J lost 0 bases; unmatched junction nucleotides: 12.

The chain has TRBV6-1 and TRBJ1-5, with D perhaps matching TRBD1 (6 bases). V shed 1 base and J shed 7 bases, with 8 bases lying between them. Per germline, CDR1 MNHNS and CDR2 SASEGT. The length of the CDR3 is 13 residues. The CDR3 coding sequence is TGTGCCAGCAGTGAAGACAGGGCCCAGCCCCAGCATTTT. Translating it yields CASSEDRAQPQHF.

For the CDR3, the DNA is TGTGCCAGCAGCGTAGACGTGACCGATTCACCCCTCCACTTT. It yields the protein CASSVDVTDSPLHF. The rearrangement joins TRBV9 to TRBJ1-6; D gene ambiguous. V lost 0 bases and J 8 bases, leaving 9 bases between the germline ends. Germline V gene lookup returns CDR1 SGDLS and CDR2 YYNGEE. This CDR3 region has 14 residues.

V usage is TRBV10-1 and J usage is TRBJ2-2; perhaps TRBD2 as D (5 bases). Trimming pared 2 bases from V and 4 bases from J, leaving 8 bases between. The CDR3 contains 14 residues. Germline V gene sequence: CDR1 WNHNN, CDR2 SYGVQD (reference sequence). The CDR3: CASSETRSTGELFF. In DNA, the CDR3 is TGCGCCAGCAGTGAGACTAGGAGCACCGGGGAGCTGTTTTTT.

The genes are TRBV5-1 and TRBJ2-5; 9 bases map to TRBD1. Germline values: CDR1 SGHRS, CDR2 YFSETQ. The CDR3 sequence is 15 residues long. The J segment lost 5 bases and the V segment lost 5 bases, leaving 10 bases of the junction unmatched. DNA of the CDR3: TGCGCCAGCAGAGAACAGGGGGCCCTTTGGGAGACCCAGTACTTC. Translation gives CASREQGALWETQYF.

V is TRBV7-6 and J is TRBJ2-3, with D maybe TRBD1 (6 bases). V was shortened by 3 bases and J by 1 base, with 11 bases between the two germline ends. The CDR3 is 15 amino acids. Germline CDR1 and CDR2: SGHVS and FNYEAQ. CDR3 DNA: TGTGCCAGCAGCTTCAGGGGTGGTGGCACAGATACGCAGTATTTT. It yields the protein CASSFRGGGTDTQYF. Complete variable domain (other parts from reference TRBV7-6 and TRBJ2-3): GAGVSQSPRYKVTKRGQDVALRCDPISGHVSLYWYRQALGQGPEFLTYFNYEAQQDKSGLPNDRFSAERPEGSISTLTIQRTEQRDSAMYRCASSFRGGGTDTQYFGPGTRLTVL.